This T cell receptor (beta chain) was documented in a study of PD-L1 blockade in urothelial cancer. Turning to the study itself: Patients with male sex and bladder-origin urothelial cancer accounted for about nine tenths of the roughly 29 enrolled.

Germline V lookup: CDR1 MNHNS, CDR2 SASEGT. The CDR3 sequence is 15 residues long. J was trimmed by 2 bases and V by 7 bases; bases with no gene match: 11. The time point here: pretreatment peripheral blood. This clone appeared a single time. Added to each PCR by spiking were synthetic TCR analog templates. Assay used: immunoSEQ multiplex PCR; TCRdb lists only in-frame clones, some missing. Among roughly 87,000 clones listed, about 90% were seen once. The source of this sequence is a woman older than 75 with urothelial cancer. Here the sequenced sample was PBMCs, taken around atezolizumab (anti-PD-L1) treatment. This chain connects TRBV6-1 to TRBJ2-7; 7 bases match TRBD1. In DNA, the CDR3 is TGTGCCAGCACCTCCTCTACGGGACAGACCTACGAGCAGTACTTC. This gives the protein CASTSSTGQTYEQYF.